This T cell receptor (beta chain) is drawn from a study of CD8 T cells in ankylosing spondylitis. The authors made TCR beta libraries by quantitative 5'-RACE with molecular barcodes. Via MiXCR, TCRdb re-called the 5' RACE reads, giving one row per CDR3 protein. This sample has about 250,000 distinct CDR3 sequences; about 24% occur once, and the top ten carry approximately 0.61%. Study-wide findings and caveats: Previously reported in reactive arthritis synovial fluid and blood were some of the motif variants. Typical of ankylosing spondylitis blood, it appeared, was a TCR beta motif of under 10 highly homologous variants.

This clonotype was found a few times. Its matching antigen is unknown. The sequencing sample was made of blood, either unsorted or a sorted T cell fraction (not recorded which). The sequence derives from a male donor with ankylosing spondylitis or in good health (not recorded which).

CDR3 sequence: CASSLGDGQGETQYF. Written as DNA, the CDR3 is TGTGCCAGCAGCTTAGGGGACGGCCAGGGGGAGACCCAGTACTTC. The chain employs TRBV7-2 and TRBJ2-5; tentatively, D is TRBD1 (6 bases). Trimming removed 1 base at V and 5 bases at J, with 14 bases between. The CDR3 is 15 residues long. Germline V gene data show CDR1 as SGHTA and CDR2 as FQGNSA.